The 22 T cell receptor beta chains below come from one sample, sequenced in a study of CXCR3-negative and CXCR3-positive naive CD8 T cells. 5' RACE that incorporated UMI labels was used to prepare the TRB cDNA libraries. Following a re-call of the 5' RACE reads, TCRdb has one entry per CDR3 protein and lacks DNA. The sample has 6,500 to 10,000 distinct CDR3 sequences. Sequenced material: naive CXCR3- CD8+ T cells from blood. Subset indicated: CD45RO-CCR7+CD27+CD95- naive CD8+ T cells lacking CXCR3 (TNR3-). The receptors come from a human donor in good health. Some clones in this sample may be carry-over from other donors' samples.

The CDR3 loop is CASRPSKRRHTDTQYF. The chain couples TRBV3-1 to TRBJ2-3; TCRdb names TRBD1, which stays unverified in the absence of DNA. Germline-derived CDR1 and CDR2 are LGHDT and YNNKEL (reference sequence). This CDR3 spans 16 amino acids.

This clonotype registers medium-sized by frequency. The chain employs TRBV29-1 and TRBJ2-1; the TRBD1 assignment by TCRdb is unverifiable without DNA. Germline CDR1 is SQVTM and CDR2 is ANQGSEA. The length of the CDR3 is 11 residues. The CDR3 loop reads CSVRRRHQQFF.

Frequency places this clonotype as medium-sized. The V gene is TRBV25-1, the J gene TRBJ1-1. CDR1 is MGHDK and CDR2 is SYGVNS in the germline V gene. The CDR3 runs 15 residues. CDR3 sequence reads: CASSDRRSVNTEAFF.

The rearrangement uses TRBV7-9 and TRBJ1-1. CDR3 length: 13 amino acids. Per germline, CDR1 SEHNR and CDR2 FQNEAQ (reference sequence). The CDR3 sequence is CASSFAENTEAFF.

Here the CDR3 reads CASSYQGANIYNEQFF. V gene TRBV6-5 combines with J gene TRBJ2-1; TCRdb reports TRBD1, a call that lacks DNA to check it against. Germline CDR1 reads MNHEY; CDR2 reads SVGAGI. This CDR3 has 16 amino acids.

This clonotype ranks as medium-sized (0.01 to 0.1%) in terms of frequency. This chain connects TRBV4-1 to TRBJ2-2; TCRdb gives TRBD1 as the D gene, but with no DNA this cannot be confirmed. This CDR3 is 16 amino acids long. CDR1 is MGHRA, CDR2 YSYEKL, per germline. CDR3 sequence reads: CASSQDWGENTGELFF.

The CDR3 here is CSANNRERGTGELFF. J is TRBJ2-2 and V is TRBV29-1; TCRdb gives TRBD1 as the D gene, but with no DNA this cannot be confirmed. Germline-derived CDR1 and CDR2 are SQVTM and ANQGSEA. The CDR3 extends over 15 amino acids.

The chain carries TRBV10-3 and TRBJ1-2. CDR1 is ENHRY and CDR2 is SYGVKD in the germline V gene. The CDR3 length is 13 residues. CDR3 residues: CAINPGGPAGYTF.

The chain uses TRBV5-4 and TRBJ2-7; TCRdb returns TRBD2, unconfirmable since there is no DNA. Germline CDR1 and CDR2: SGHNT and YYREEE (reference sequence). The CDR3 sequence is 15 residues long. CDR3: CASSLLLAGDSEQYF.

This chain links TRBV29-1 with TRBJ2-2; TCRdb proposes TRBD1, but this gene call is untestable without DNA. CDR3 size: 12 residues. The germline V gene encodes CDR1 SQVTM and CDR2 ANQGSEA. The CDR3 region is CSVVGGTGELFF.

The chain recombines TRBV28 with TRBJ2-7; TCRdb names TRBD2, which stays unverified in the absence of DNA. CDR1 and CDR2 from the germline V gene are MDHEN and SYDVKM. This CDR3 region has 15 residues. The CDR3 sequence is CASTRLAGTSYEQYF. Full variable domain (remainder filled in from reference TRBV28 and TRBJ2-7): DVKVTQSSRYLVKRTGEKVFLECVQDMDHENMFWYRQDPGLGLRLIYFSYDVKMKEKGDIPEGYSVSREKKERFSLILESASTNQTSMYLCASTRLAGTSYEQYFGPGTRLTVT.

This clonotype is called medium-sized based on its frequency. The V gene is TRBV28, the J gene TRBJ2-7. Germline CDR1 MDHEN, CDR2 SYDVKM. The CDR3 runs to 13 residues. This CDR3 reads CASSPRGSYEQYF.

By frequency, this clonotype is medium-sized. The chain has TRBV29-1 and TRBJ1-1; lacking DNA, the TRBD1 call made by TCRdb goes unchecked. Germline V gives CDR1 SQVTM, CDR2 ANQGSEA. This CDR3 contains 14 residues. The CDR3 reads CSVEPGQLNTEAFF.

This rearrangement joins TRBV7-9 to TRBJ1-2; as DNA is missing, the TRBD1 call by TCRdb cannot be tested. This CDR3 region has 13 residues. CDR1 SEHNR and CDR2 FQNEAQ come from the germline V gene (reference sequence). The CDR3 loop reads CASSPKTGEGYTF.

Frequency places this clonotype as medium-sized (0.01 to 0.1%). The rearrangement uses TRBV7-9 and TRBJ2-1; with no DNA, the TCRdb D assignment of TRBD2 cannot be verified. Germline loops: CDR1 SEHNR, CDR2 FQNEAQ (reference sequence). The CDR3 is 14 amino acids. The CDR3 reads CASRSGRAWDEQFF.

The chain combines TRBV27 with TRBJ2-7; TCRdb returns TRBD1, unconfirmable since there is no DNA. CDR3 length equals 14 residues. Looked up from germline, CDR1 is MNHEY and CDR2 is SMNVEV (reference sequence). CDR3 loop: CASSWTGDSYEQYF.

This chain connects TRBV4-3 to TRBJ2-2; as DNA is missing, the TRBD1 call by TCRdb cannot be tested. The CDR3 is 14 residues long. The germline CDR1 and CDR2 sequences are LGHNA and YSLEER. CDR3 protein: CASSQDSGTGELFF.

Judged by frequency, this clonotype is medium-sized (0.01 to 0.1%). The rearrangement links TRBV20-1 to TRBJ2-1; as DNA is missing, the TRBD1 call by TCRdb cannot be tested. This CDR3 contains 14 residues. Germline CDR1 DFQATT, CDR2 SNEGSKA (reference sequence). CDR3 loop: CSAERGTGRNEQFF.

The rearrangement uses TRBV6-5 and TRBJ2-4. Germline lookup yields CDR1 MNHEY and CDR2 SVGAGI. CDR3 length: 13 residues. This chain's CDR3 is CASSYSGKNIQYF.

V is TRBV10-3 and J is TRBJ2-1. The CDR3 has 11 residues. CDR1 ENHRY and CDR2 SYGVKD come from the germline V gene. CDR3 residues: CAISEGNEQFF.

The chain joins TRBV5-6 to TRBJ2-5; TCRdb outputs TRBD1, but without DNA this stays unchecked. Germline V CDR1 and CDR2: SGHDT, YYEEEE. The CDR3 totals 15 residues. CDR3 in amino acids: CASSTRQDPRETQYF.

V and J are TRBV20-1 and TRBJ2-6; the D gene TCRdb calls, TRBD1, cannot be checked with no DNA. CDR1 is DFQATT, CDR2 SNEGSKA, per germline (reference sequence). This CDR3 comprises 15 residues. CDR3 protein: CSARPMGAGANVLTF.